The present T cell receptor beta chain was sequenced within a study of graft-versus-host responses after intestinal transplantation. About the research overall: In this cohort, recipients had multivisceral, liver-intestinal, or isolated intestinal transplants. Notes on the study in general: Those patients showing graft-donor T cell macrochimerism displayed high graft-versus-host to host-versus-graft clonal ratios in allografts.

As concerns this clone: The antigen remains undetermined.

TCRdb's copy holds only in-frame clones and misses some; the assay was immunoSEQ multiplex PCR. This repertoire shows 96,000 or so clones, 80% to 95% found once; its top ten account for 0.17%. The V and J ends lost 4 bases and 5 bases, in that order; junction bases with no gene match: 16. Per germline, CDR1 SEHNR and CDR2 FQNEAQ (reference sequence). The CDR3 length is 17 residues. The specimen comprised unstimulated CD4+ T cells sorted from spleen or lymph node cells, sampled before intestinal transplant. This sequence joins TRBV7-9 and TRBJ1-1; 7 bases map to TRBD1. This clonotype originated in a human donor who received an intestinal transplant. The CDR3 sequence is CASSSIPIPGQKTEAFF. CDR3 sequence (DNA): TGTGCCAGCAGCTCTATCCCAATCCCGGGACAGAAGACTGAAGCTTTCTTT.